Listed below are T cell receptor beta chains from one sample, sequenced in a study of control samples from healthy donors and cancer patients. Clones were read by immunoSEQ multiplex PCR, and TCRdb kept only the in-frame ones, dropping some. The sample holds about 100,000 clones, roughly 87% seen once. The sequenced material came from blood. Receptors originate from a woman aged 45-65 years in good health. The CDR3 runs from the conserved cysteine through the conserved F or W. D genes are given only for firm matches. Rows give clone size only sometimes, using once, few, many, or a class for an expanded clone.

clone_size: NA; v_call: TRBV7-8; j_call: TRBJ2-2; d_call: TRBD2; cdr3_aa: CASSARLAGGPNTGELFF; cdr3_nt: TGTGCCAGCAGCGCCAGACTAGCGGGAGGGCCGAACACCGGGGAGCTGTTTTTT
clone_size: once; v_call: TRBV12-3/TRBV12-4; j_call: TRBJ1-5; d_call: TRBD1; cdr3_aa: CASSLTGNQPQHF; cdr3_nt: TGTGCCAGCAGTTTGACAGGGAATCAGCCCCAGCATTTT
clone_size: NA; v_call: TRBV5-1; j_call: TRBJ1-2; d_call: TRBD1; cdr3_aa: CASRNTGQEYGYTF; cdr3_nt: TGCGCCAGCAGGAACACCGGACAGGAATATGGCTACACCTTC
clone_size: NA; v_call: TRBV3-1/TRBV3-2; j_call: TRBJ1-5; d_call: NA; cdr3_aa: CASSRGPPYSNQPQHF; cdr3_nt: TGTGCCAGCAGCCGGGGACCCCCTTATAGCAATCAGCCCCAGCATTTT
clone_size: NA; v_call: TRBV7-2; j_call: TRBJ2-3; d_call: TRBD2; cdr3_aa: CASSSRTSGRVDTQYF; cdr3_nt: TGTGCCAGCAGCAGCCGGACTAGCGGGAGGGTAGATACGCAGTATTTT
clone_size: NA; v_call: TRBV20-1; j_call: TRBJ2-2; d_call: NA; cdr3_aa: CSASPGKAGELFF; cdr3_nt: TGCAGTGCTAGTCCAGGGAAGGCCGGGGAGCTGTTTTTT
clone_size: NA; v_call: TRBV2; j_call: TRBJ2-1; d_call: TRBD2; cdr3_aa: CASSDLVRGGTYEQFF; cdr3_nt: TGTGCCAGCAGTGACCTAGTGCGGGGGGGCACCTATGAGCAGTTCTTC
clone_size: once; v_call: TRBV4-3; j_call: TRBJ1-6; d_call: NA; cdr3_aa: CASSPIPRGGSPLHF; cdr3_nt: TGCGCCAGCAGCCCTATTCCAAGGGGAGGTTCACCCCTCCACTTT
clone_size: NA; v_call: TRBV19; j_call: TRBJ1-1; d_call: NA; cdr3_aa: CASNSFGGSSTEAFF; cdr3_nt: TGTGCCAGTAATAGTTTCGGGGGAAGTAGCACTGAAGCTTTCTTT
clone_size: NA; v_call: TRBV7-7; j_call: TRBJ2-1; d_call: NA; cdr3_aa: CASSSSILNEQFF; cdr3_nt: TGTGCCAGCAGCTCTTCCATACTCAATGAGCAGTTCTTC
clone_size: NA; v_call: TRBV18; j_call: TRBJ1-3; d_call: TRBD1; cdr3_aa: CASSPIVRDRVAGNTIYF; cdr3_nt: TGTGCCAGCTCACCAATTGTCCGGGACAGGGTAGCTGGAAACACCATATATTTT